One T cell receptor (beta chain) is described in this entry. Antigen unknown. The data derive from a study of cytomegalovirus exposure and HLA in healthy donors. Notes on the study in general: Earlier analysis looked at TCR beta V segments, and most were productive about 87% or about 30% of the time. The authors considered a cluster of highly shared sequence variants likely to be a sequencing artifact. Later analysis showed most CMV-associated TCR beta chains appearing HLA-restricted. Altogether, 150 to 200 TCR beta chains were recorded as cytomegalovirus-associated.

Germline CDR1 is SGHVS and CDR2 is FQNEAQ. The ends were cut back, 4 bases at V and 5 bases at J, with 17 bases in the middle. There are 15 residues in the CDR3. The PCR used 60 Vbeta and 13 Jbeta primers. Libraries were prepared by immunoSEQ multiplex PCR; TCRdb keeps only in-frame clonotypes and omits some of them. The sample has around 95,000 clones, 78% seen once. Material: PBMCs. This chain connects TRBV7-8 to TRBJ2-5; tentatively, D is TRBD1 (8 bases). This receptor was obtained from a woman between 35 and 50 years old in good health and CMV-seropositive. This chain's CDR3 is CASSYLQGGGETQYF. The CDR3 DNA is TGTGCCAGCAGCTACCTACAGGGGGGAGGGGAGACCCAGTACTTC.